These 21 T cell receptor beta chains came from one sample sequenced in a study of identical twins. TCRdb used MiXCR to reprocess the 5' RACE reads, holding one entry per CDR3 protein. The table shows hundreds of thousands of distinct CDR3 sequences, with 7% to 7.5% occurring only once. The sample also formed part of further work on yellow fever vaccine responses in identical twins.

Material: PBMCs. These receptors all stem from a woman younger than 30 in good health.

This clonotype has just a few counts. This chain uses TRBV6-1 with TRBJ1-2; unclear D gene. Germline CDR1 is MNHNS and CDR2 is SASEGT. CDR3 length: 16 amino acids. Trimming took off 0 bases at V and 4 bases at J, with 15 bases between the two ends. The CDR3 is CASSEAWEGPFYGYTF. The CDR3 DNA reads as TGTGCCAGCAGTGAAGCCTGGGAGGGCCCCTTCTATGGCTACACCTTC.

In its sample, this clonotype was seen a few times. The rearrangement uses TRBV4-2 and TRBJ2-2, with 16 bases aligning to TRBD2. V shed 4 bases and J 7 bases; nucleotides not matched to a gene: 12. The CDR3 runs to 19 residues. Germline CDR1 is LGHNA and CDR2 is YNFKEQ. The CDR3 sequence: CASSPVGTSGRARDGELFF. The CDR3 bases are TGTGCCAGCAGCCCCGTCGGGACTAGCGGGAGGGCCAGGGACGGGGAGCTGTTTTTT.

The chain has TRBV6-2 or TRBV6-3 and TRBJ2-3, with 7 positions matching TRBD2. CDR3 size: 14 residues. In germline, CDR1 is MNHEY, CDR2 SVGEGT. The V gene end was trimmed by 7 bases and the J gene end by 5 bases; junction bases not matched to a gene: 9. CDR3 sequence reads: CASNKRDYRDTQYF. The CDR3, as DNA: TGTGCCAGCAATAAACGGGACTACAGAGATACGCAGTATTTT.

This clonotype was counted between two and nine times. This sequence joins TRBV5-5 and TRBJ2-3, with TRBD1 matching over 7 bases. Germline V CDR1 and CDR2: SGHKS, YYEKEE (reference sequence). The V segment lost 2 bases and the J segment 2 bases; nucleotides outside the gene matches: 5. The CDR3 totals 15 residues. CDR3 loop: CASSFLGQTTDTQYF. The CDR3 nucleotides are TGTGCCAGCAGCTTCTTGGGACAGACCACAGATACGCAGTATTTT.

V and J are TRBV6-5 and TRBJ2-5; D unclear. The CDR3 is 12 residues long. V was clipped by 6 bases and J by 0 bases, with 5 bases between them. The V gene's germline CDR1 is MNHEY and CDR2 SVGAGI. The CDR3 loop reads CASRSYQETQYF. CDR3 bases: TGTGCCAGCAGGTCATACCAAGAGACCCAGTACTTC.

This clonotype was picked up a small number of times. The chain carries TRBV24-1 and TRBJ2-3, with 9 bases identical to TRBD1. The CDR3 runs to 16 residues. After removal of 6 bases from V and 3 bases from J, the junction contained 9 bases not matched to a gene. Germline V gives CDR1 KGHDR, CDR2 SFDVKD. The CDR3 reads CATSLGTGSWTDTQYF. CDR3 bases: TGTGCCACCAGTCTTGGGACAGGGTCATGGACAGATACGCAGTATTTT.

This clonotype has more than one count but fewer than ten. CDR3 coding DNA: TGTGCCACCAGTGGCACGTTACAAGAGACCCAGTACTTC. It yields the protein CATSGTLQETQYF. V gene TRBV24-1 combines with J gene TRBJ2-5; D call uncertain. The V gene lost 5 bases and the J gene lost 2 bases, with 8 bases spanning the gap. This CDR3 is 13 amino acids long. The germline V gene encodes CDR1 KGHDR and CDR2 SFDVKD.

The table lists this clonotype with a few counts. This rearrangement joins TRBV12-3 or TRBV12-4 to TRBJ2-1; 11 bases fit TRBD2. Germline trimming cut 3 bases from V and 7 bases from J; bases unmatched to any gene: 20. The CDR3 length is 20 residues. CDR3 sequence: CASSFFGWWGGTSGANEQFF. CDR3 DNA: TGTGCCAGCAGTTTTTTTGGCTGGTGGGGGGGGACTAGCGGAGCAAATGAGCAGTTCTTC.

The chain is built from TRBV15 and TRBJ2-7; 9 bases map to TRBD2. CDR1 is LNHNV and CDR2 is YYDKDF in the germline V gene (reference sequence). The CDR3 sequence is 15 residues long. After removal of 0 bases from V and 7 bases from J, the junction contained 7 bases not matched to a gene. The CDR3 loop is CATSRERGGPREQYV. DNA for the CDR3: TGTGCCACCAGCAGAGAGCGGGGGGGCCCTAGGGAGCAGTACGTC.

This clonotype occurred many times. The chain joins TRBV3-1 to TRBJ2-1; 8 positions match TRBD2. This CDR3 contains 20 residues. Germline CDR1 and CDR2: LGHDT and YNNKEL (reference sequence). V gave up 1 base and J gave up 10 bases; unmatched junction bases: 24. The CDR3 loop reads CASSQAAAGVHFYTHIEQFF. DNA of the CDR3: TGTGCCAGCAGCCAAGCGGCAGCGGGGGTACACTTTTATACCCACATCGAGCAGTTCTTC.

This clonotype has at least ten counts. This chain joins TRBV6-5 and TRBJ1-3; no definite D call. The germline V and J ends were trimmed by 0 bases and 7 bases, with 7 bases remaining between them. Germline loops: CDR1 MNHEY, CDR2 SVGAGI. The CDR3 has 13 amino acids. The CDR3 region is CASSYSKANTIYF. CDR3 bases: TGTGCCAGCAGTTACTCGAAGGCTAACACCATATATTTT.

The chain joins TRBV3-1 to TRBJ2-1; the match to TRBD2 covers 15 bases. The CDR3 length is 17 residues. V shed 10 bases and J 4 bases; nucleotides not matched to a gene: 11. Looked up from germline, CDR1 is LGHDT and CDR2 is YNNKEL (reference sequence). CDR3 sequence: CAIWGLAGGLKYNEQFF. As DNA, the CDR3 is TGTGCCATCTGGGGACTAGCGGGAGGCCTTAAATACAATGAGCAGTTCTTC.

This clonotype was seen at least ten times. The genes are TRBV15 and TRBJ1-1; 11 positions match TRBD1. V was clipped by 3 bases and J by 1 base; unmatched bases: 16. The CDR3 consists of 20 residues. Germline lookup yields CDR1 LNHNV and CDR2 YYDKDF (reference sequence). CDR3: CATSRDRGRPEGRQNTEAFF. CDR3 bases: TGTGCCACCAGCAGGGACAGGGGGCGTCCAGAAGGTCGGCAGAACACTGAAGCTTTCTTT.

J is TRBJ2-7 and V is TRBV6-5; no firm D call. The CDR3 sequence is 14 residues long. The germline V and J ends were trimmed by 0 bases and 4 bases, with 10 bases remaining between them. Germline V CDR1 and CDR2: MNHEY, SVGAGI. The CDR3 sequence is CASSYSNGRYEQYF. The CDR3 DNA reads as TGTGCCAGCAGTTACTCGAACGGACGGTACGAGCAGTACTTC.

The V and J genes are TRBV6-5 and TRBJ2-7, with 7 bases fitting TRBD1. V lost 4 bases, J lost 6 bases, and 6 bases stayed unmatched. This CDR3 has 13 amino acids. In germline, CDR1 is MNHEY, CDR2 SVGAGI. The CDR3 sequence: CASSLMTGSEQYV. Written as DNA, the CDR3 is TGTGCCAGCAGTTTGATGACAGGGAGCGAGCAGTACGTC.

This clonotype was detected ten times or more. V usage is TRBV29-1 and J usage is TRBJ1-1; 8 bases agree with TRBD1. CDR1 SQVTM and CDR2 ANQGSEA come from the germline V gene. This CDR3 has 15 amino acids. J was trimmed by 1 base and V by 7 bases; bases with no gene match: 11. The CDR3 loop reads CSAMGGTGPNTEAFF. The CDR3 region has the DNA TGCAGCGCTATGGGGGGGACAGGACCGAACACTGAAGCTTTCTTT.

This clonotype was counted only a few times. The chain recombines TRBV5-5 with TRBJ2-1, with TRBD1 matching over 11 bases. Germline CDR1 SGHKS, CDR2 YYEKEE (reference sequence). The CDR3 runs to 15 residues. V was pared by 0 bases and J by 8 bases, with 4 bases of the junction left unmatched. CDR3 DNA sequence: TGTGCCAGCAGCTTGGGGACAGGGGGCTTGGATGAGCAGTTCTTC. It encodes CASSLGTGGLDEQFF. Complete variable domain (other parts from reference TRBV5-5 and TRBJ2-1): DAGVTQSPTHLIKTRGQQVTLRCSPISGHKSVSWYQQVLGQGPQFIFQYYEKEERGRGNFPDRFSARQFPNYSSELNVNALLLGDSALYLCASSLGTGGLDEQFFGPGTRLTVL.

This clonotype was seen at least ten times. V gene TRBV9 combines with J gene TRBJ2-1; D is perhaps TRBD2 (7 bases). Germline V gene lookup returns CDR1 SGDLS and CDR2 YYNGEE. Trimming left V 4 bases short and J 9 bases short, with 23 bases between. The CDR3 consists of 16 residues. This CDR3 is CASSSVGGAGRGEQFF. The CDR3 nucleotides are TGTGCCAGCAGCTCGGTGGGGGGGGCTGGCCGGGGTGAGCAGTTCTTC.

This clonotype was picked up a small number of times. The CDR3 coding sequence is TGTGCCAGCCAGCGCGGCAGCACAGATACGCAGTATTTT. This sequence encodes CASQRGSTDTQYF. This chain connects TRBV2 to TRBJ2-3, with D unresolved. With 8 bases removed from V and 0 bases from J, the gap between germline ends came to 9 bases. Germline V gene lookup returns CDR1 SNHLY and CDR2 FYNNEI. The CDR3 is made up of 13 amino acids.

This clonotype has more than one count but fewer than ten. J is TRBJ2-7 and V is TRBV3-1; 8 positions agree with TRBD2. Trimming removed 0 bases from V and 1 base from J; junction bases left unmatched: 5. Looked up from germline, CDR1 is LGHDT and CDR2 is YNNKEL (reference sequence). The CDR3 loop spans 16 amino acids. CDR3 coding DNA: TGTGCCAGCAGCCAAGACGGGAGGGGCAGATCCTACGAGCAGTACTTC. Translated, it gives CASSQDGRGRSYEQYF.

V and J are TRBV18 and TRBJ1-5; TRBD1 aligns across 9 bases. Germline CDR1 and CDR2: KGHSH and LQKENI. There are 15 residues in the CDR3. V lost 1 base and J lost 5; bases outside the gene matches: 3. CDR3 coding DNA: TGTGCCAGCTCACCACTGGGACAGGGAGATCAGCCCCAGCATTTT. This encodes CASSPLGQGDQPQHF.